The T cell receptor beta chain described here comes from a study of T cell repertoires in aging, cancer and after chemotherapy. For the study at large: Clear clonal overlap appeared across healthy donor samples taken over several months to years. General study findings and limits: In healthy donors, age-related TCR diversity loss mainly reflected lost richness.

There are 15 residues in the CDR3. Per germline, CDR1 ENHRY and CDR2 SYGVKD. V lost 8 bases, J lost 10 bases, and 24 bases lay in between. Peripheral blood genomic DNA, not sorted cells or RNA, was the template. A mixed TRB-A/B primer pool amplified rearranged TRB by multiplex touch-down PCR. TCRdb redid the calling of the multiplex PCR reads with MiXCR, one entry per CDR3 protein. The sample records 12,000 or so distinct CDR3 sequences, about 25% being singletons. With regard to this clonotype: Its antigen is unidentified.

The chain is built from TRBV10-3 and TRBJ2-1; D might be TRBD1 or TRBD2, each matching 5 bases. Sequences were obtained from blood. The TCR comes from a human donor in good health. The CDR3 DNA reads TGTGCCATCTTAGACGTGACGGTGGGGGTCAACGAGCAGTTCTTC. As protein: CAILDVTVGVNEQFF.